These 15 T cell receptor beta chains came from one sample sequenced in a study of shared clonotypes between healthy human individuals. Profiling relied on immunoSEQ multiplex PCR, and the TCRdb table lists in-frame clones only, not all of them. The table has over a million clones, around 76% seen once. The sequenced material came from memory CD4+ T cells sorted from blood. The subset was: CD45RA-negative fraction. Source of these receptors: a man aged 18 to 29 in good health.

The chain employs TRBV10-3 and TRBJ2-3; a possible D gene is TRBD1 (6 bases). CDR3 size: 15 residues. CDR1 and CDR2 from the germline V gene are ENHRY and SYGVKD. With 6 bases removed from V and 2 bases from J, the gap between germline ends came to 15 bases. CDR3: CAIRIVQGDTDTQYF. CDR3 coding DNA: TGTGCCATCAGGATCGTACAGGGTGACACAGATACGCAGTATTTT.

The chain employs TRBV10-3 and TRBJ2-7; 11 nucleotides align to TRBD1. The CDR3 length is 19 residues. The germline V gene has CDR1 ENHRY and CDR2 SYGVKD. With V trimmed by 5 bases and J by 0 bases, 15 bases remained unmatched. CDR3 residues: CAISNSGQGADSGSYEQYF. The CDR3 DNA reads TGTGCCATCAGTAACTCTGGACAGGGGGCCGATTCGGGCTCCTACGAGCAGTACTTC.

A word on this clone: In the same sample, other DNA sequences code for this CDR3. The chain employs TRBV11-3 and TRBJ2-1, with 15 positions matching TRBD2. Trimming took 5 bases from V and 3 from J; bases not matched to a gene: 2. CDR1 and CDR2 (germline): SGHNT, YENEEA. This CDR3 region has 16 residues. Here the CDR3 DNA reads TGTGCCAGCAGCACGGGACTAGCGGGGGGCTACAATGAGCAGTTCTTC. Protein product: CASSTGLAGGYNEQFF.

This clone was recorded a few times. This chain links TRBV19 with TRBJ1-1; TRBD1 aligns across 7 bases. The V and J ends lost 0 bases and 7 bases, in that order; junction bases with no gene match: 11. The germline V gene has CDR1 LNHDA and CDR2 SQIVND (reference sequence). The CDR3 totals 16 residues. The CDR3 loop reads CASSIEGTVKGGEAFF. The CDR3 DNA reads TGTGCCAGTAGTATAGAAGGGACAGTGAAAGGGGGTGAAGCTTTCTTT.

The V call is TRBV12-5, the J call TRBJ2-1; 12 bases are shared with TRBD2. The length of the CDR3 is 17 residues. Germline V gene lookup returns CDR1 LGHNT and CDR2 FRNRAP. J lost 3 bases, V lost 5 bases, and 8 bases had no gene match. CDR3 nucleotide sequence: TGTGCTAGTGGTCTTCGACTAGCGGGAGTTCGCTACAATGAGCAGTTCTTC. Protein product: CASGLRLAGVRYNEQFF.

The chain employs TRBV19 and TRBJ1-5; D gene unclear. The germline CDR1 and CDR2 sequences are LNHDA and SQIVND (reference sequence). CDR3 length: 15 residues. V was clipped by 5 bases and J by 2 bases, with 13 bases between them. The CDR3 region is CASSVGNLGNQPQHF. The CDR3 nucleotides are TGTGCCAGTAGTGTCGGCAATCTTGGCAATCAGCCCCAGCATTTT.

V usage is TRBV23-1 and J usage is TRBJ1-1; 9 nucleotides line up with TRBD1. TRBV23-1 is an ORF for which the function is uncertain. This CDR3 contains 16 residues. The trim removed 4 bases at V and 3 bases at J, leaving 9 bases unmatched. This chain's CDR3 is CASSPPGQGVYTEAFF. CDR3 DNA sequence: TGCGCCAGCAGTCCCCCGGGACAGGGAGTATACACTGAAGCTTTCTTT.

The chain recombines TRBV5-3 with TRBJ1-3, with no clear D. TRBV5-3 is filed as an ORF, its function uncertain. Trimming removed 6 bases from V and 4 bases from J, with 17 bases in between. The CDR3 has 15 residues. The CDR3 protein is CARKLMLRSGNTIYF. CDR3 coding DNA: TGTGCCAGAAAGCTTATGCTCAGATCCGGAAACACCATATATTTT.

The rearrangement links TRBV2 to TRBJ2-6; 12 bases agree with TRBD2. Looked up from germline, CDR1 is SNHLY and CDR2 is FYNNEI. With V trimmed by 4 bases and J by 0 bases, 1 base remained unmatched. CDR3 length: 17 amino acids. The CDR3 DNA reads as TGTGCCAGCAGTGGACTAGCGGGGGTCTCTGGGGCCAACGTCCTGACTTTC. Translating it yields CASSGLAGVSGANVLTF.

This chain connects TRBV7-9 to TRBJ1-2; D is unclear. V lost 1 base and J lost 5, with 5 bases in between. Germline assignment: CDR1 SEHNR and CDR2 FQNEAQ (reference sequence). The CDR3 length is 12 residues. CDR3 nucleotide sequence: TGTGCCAGCAGCTTAGGTGTATATGGCTACACCTTC. Translating it yields CASSLGVYGYTF.

The chain carries TRBV5-6 and TRBJ2-2, with D possibly matching TRBD1 (6 bases). Germline V gene data show CDR1 as SGHDT and CDR2 as YYEEEE. Trimming took 1 base from V and 3 from J, leaving 13 bases between them. The CDR3 sequence is 16 residues long. CDR3 sequence: CASSLSFRGYTGELFF. The CDR3 DNA is TGTGCCAGCAGCTTGTCATTCAGGGGTTACACCGGGGAGCTGTTTTTT.

The chain combines TRBV18 with TRBJ1-4, with D perhaps TRBD1 (5 bases). V shed 4 bases and J shed 4 bases, with 7 bases lying between them. Germline CDR1 KGHSH, CDR2 LQKENI. CDR3 length: 13 residues. The CDR3 reads CASSRGGNEKLFF. For the CDR3, the DNA is TGTGCCAGCTCACGCGGGGGTAATGAAAAACTGTTTTTT.

This clone was counted once. V is TRBV30 and J is TRBJ1-1; D possibly corresponds to TRBD1 (5 bases). Germline V CDR1 and CDR2: GTSNPN, SVGIG (reference sequence). The CDR3 is made up of 13 amino acids. The V and J ends lost 4 bases and 7 bases respectively, with 16 bases between them. For the CDR3, the DNA is TGTGCCTGGAAGGTCAGGGCCAGTGGTGAAGCTTTCTTT. Protein product: CAWKVRASGEAFF.

The chain employs TRBV19 and TRBJ2-3; 9 bases line up with TRBD2. Unmatched junction bases numbered 5, after V lost 2 bases and J lost 2 bases. The CDR3 is 16 residues long. The germline V gene has CDR1 LNHDA and CDR2 SQIVND (reference sequence). The CDR3 sequence is CASSIPRGGLTDTQYF. The CDR3 DNA reads TGTGCCAGTAGTATACCGCGGGGGGGACTCACAGATACGCAGTATTTT.

V gene TRBV9 combines with J gene TRBJ2-2; D gene uncertain. The CDR3 contains 13 residues. V was pared by 0 bases and J by 6 bases, with 6 bases between. In germline, CDR1 is SGDLS, CDR2 YYNGEE. CDR3 in DNA: TGTGCCAGCAGCGTAGATTGGGCCGGGGAGCTGTTTTTT. This encodes CASSVDWAGELFF.